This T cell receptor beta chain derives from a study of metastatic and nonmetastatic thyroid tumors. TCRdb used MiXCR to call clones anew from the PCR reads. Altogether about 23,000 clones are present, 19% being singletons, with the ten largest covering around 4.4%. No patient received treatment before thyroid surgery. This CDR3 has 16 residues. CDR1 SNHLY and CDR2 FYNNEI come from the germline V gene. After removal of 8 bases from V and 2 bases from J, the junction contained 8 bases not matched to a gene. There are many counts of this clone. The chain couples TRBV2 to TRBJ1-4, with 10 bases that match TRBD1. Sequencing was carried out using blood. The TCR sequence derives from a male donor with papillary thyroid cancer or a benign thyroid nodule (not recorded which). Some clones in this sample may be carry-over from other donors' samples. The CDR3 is CASERQTGGTNEKLFF. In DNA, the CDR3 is TGTGCCAGCGAAAGACAGACAGGGGGCACTAATGAAAAACTGTTTTTT.